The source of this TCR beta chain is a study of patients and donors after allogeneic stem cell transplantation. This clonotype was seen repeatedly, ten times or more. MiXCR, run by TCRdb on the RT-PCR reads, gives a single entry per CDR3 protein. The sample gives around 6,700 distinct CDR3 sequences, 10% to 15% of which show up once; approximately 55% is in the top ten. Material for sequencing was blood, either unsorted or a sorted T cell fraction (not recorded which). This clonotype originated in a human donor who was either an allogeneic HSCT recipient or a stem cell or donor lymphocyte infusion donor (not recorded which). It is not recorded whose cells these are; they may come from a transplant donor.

CDR3 sequence reads: CASISWGLRDEAFF. For the CDR3, the DNA is TGTGCCAGCATTTCGTGGGGGTTAAGAGATGAAGCTTTCTTT. This chain links TRBV2 with TRBJ1-1, with TRBD1 as a possible D gene (5 bases). The CDR3 covers 14 residues. V gave up 7 bases and J gave up 7 bases, with 19 bases separating them. CDR1 SNHLY and CDR2 FYNNEI come from the germline V gene.